These T cell receptor beta chains were read from a single sample in a study of shared clonotypes between healthy human individuals. Some clones are missing from TCRdb's copy, which holds only in-frame ones; the method was immunoSEQ multiplex PCR. The repertoire holds under 1,100,000 clones, with more than 60% as singletons. The sequenced sample consisted of memory CD4+ T cells sorted from blood. The receptors come from a man between 18 and 29 years old in good health. Each CDR3 is given without its conserved first and last residue.

TRBV4-2,TRBJ2-5,ASSQGTSGRAVETQY
TRBV10-3,TRBJ2-3,AISDTSTDTQY
TRBV25-1,TRBJ2-5,GSEGISGTQY
TRBV5-4,TRBJ2-3,ASSREVGAASSTDTQY
TRBV6-5,TRBJ2-5,ATRLLALLETQY
TRBV2,TRBJ1-5,ASSGQGAYQPQH
TRBV9,TRBJ2-4,ASSVGAGAEAKNIQY
TRBV5-1,TRBJ1-3,ASSLAGAGNTIY
TRBV9,TRBJ1-5,ASSVDAGWGSNQPQH
TRBV19,TRBJ2-3,ASSIDSSSTDTQY
TRBV10-3,TRBJ2-6,AISDSSGANVLT
TRBV5-1,TRBJ2-1,ASSGQASSYNEQF
TRBV5-1,TRBJ2-7,ASSIRTSGSGEQY
TRBV19,TRBJ1-1,ASSIEGNTEAF
TRBV30,TRBJ2-3,AWKKGPSTDTQY
TRBV7-2,TRBJ2-1,ASSLAWGSYNEQF
TRBV9,TRBJ2-5,ASSVRGTGEETQY
TRBV9,TRBJ2-1,ASSVATQGPSGGSYNEQF
TRBV29-1,TRBJ2-3,SVPGLAGGRDTQY
TRBV28,TRBJ2-3,ASSSNRGDTQY
TRBV5-1,TRBJ2-3,ASSLSSGGTDTQY
TRBV10-3,TRBJ2-7,AIRPGQQTYEQY
TRBV7-9,TRBJ1-2,ASSPQGIDGYT
TRBV7-2,TRBJ2-7,ASSLASGRGDEQY
TRBV29-1,TRBJ2-5,SVERDSRGTQY
TRBV28,TRBJ1-5,ASSLLRGTNQPQH
TRBV15,TRBJ1-2,ATSSMRYGYT
TRBV6-1,TRBJ2-7,ASSELAGQSLYEQY
TRBV2,TRBJ1-1,ASRVRVRAF
TRBV5-1,TRBJ1-1,ASSLVQGAHTEAF
TRBV25-1,TRBJ2-1,ASSEYWMDRGEQF
TRBV28,TRBJ2-7,ATRQATYEQY
TRBV4-1,TRBJ2-7,ASSQDRTFRYEQY
TRBV5-1,TRBJ2-5,ASSLTSGARGETQY
TRBV6-6,TRBJ2-3,ASSRGAGGETDTQY
TRBV27,TRBJ2-7,ASSLWDRAYEQY
TRBV28,TRBJ1-3,ASSLTPGANSGNTIY
TRBV28,TRBJ2-2,ASRILDRGFTGELF
TRBV2,TRBJ1-2,ASTNRGLVYGYT
TRBV6-1,TRBJ1-6,ASIDGNSPLH
TRBV10-3,TRBJ2-7,AISPRLPSYEQY
TRBV10-2,TRBJ1-1,ASQQGANTEAF
TRBV5-4,TRBJ2-7,ASSPSTSGYEQY
TRBV7-2,TRBJ2-7,ASSLDAFYEQY
TRBV5-1,TRBJ2-4,ASSNEGLAGNSNIQY
TRBV6-1,TRBJ1-1,ASKGQSHTEAF
TRBV6-6,TRBJ1-5,ASRGQGNQPQH
TRBV19,TRBJ1-4,ASRRGEAANEKLF
TRBV10-2,TRBJ2-1,ASSDEAGGPGDEQF
TRBV30,TRBJ1-4,AWSVTGANEKLF
TRBV6-1,TRBJ2-7,ASSESLVVSGEQY
TRBV5-6,TRBJ1-2,ASSPLLRRAGYT
TRBV27,TRBJ2-7,ASRQQGFDYEQY
TRBV7-2,TRBJ2-3,ASSLVGSGSTDTQY
TRBV27,TRBJ1-1,ASRTTRGGMNTEAF
TRBV28,TRBJ1-2,ASSLGQNYGYT
TRBV5-1,TRBJ2-6,ASSGVRSGANVLT